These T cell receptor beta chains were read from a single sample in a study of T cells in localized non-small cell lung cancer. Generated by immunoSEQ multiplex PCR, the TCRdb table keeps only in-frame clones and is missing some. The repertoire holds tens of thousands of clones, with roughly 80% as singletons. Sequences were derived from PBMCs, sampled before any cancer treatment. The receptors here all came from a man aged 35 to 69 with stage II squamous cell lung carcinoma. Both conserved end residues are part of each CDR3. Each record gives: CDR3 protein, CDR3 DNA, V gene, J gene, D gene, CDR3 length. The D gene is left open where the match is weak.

CASSQEGGRGTDTQYF	TGCGCCAGCAGCCAAGAGGGGGGACGCGGCACAGATACGCAGTATTTT	TRBV4-3	TRBJ2-3	.	16
CASSSDPRSVGTDTQYF	TGTGCCAGCAGCTCCGACCCCCGTTCGGTGGGCACAGATACGCAGTATTTT	TRBV7-3	TRBJ2-3	.	17
CASSQLGDTQYF	TGCGCCAGCAGCCAACTCGGGGATACGCAGTATTTT	TRBV4-1	TRBJ2-3	.	12
CASKESGLNTGELFF	TGTGCCAGTAAGGAGTCAGGGCTGAACACCGGGGAGCTGTTTTTT	TRBV19	TRBJ2-2	.	15
CASSEYSAEDLDASTGELFF	TGTGCCAGCAGTGAGTATTCAGCGGAAGATCTCGACGCTAGCACCGGGGAGCTGTTTTTT	TRBV2	TRBJ2-2	.	20
CASSLMVAGYNEQFF	TGTGCCAGCAGTTTAATGGTAGCGGGATACAATGAGCAGTTCTTC	TRBV27	TRBJ2-1	TRBD2	15
CASSFLDEQYF	TGTGCCAGCAGTTTTCTGGACGAGCAGTACTTC	TRBV28	TRBJ2-7	.	11
CASSSPWGHTGELFF	TGTGCCAGCAGCTCTCCGTGGGGGCACACCGGGGAGCTGTTTTTT	TRBV9	TRBJ2-2	.	15
CASSSRGQGGLNEQFF	TGTGCCAGCAGCTCGAGGGGACAGGGGGGGCTCAATGAGCAGTTCTTC	TRBV7-9	TRBJ2-1	TRBD1	16
CASRRGASGGTELTDTQYF	TGTGCCAGCAGGCGCGGGGCTAGCGGGGGGACCGAACTCACAGATACGCAGTATTTT	TRBV9	TRBJ2-3	TRBD2	19